This entry is about one T cell receptor (beta chain). The protocol was immunoSEQ multiplex PCR, while the TCRdb copy is restricted to in-frame clones and leaves out a portion. Among approximately 37,000 clones, roughly 75% were seen once, and the ten largest hold 9.8%. The V gene's germline CDR1 is SGHRS and CDR2 YFSETQ. CDR3 length: 16 residues. V was clipped by 0 bases and J by 2 bases; unmatched bases: 5. The data belong to a study of radiotherapy plus CTLA-4 blockade in lung cancer. Study summary: Disease control was seen in 31% of patients, objective responses in about 19%.

This specimen was peripheral blood, taken from a patient treated with radiotherapy plus ipilimumab. This sequence was found in a human donor with non-small cell lung cancer who had stable disease on radiotherapy plus ipilimumab. The chain recombines TRBV5-1 with TRBJ2-3; 8 bases match TRBD2. CDR3 DNA: TGCGCCAGCAGCTTGGCCGGCGGGGGGATCACAGATACGCAGTATTTT. Translation: CASSLAGGGITDTQYF.